This T cell receptor (beta chain) appears in the sequencing data of a study of cytomegalovirus exposure and HLA in healthy donors (dated by TCRdb to about 2017). About the investigation overall: The roughly 670 repertoires of the first cohort and the approximately 110 validation repertoires were produced on the same platform, according to a later analysis. The study aimed to test whether signatures of past pathogen exposure could be identified by cataloging public T cell receptors. Along with the roughly 700-subject first cohort, a separate validation cohort of around 110 different subjects was used. To predict cytomegalovirus infection status, the study combined high-throughput TCR immunosequencing, statistical association of individual TCRs with disease status, and machine learning.

Libraries were built with the immunoSEQ multiplex PCR assay. The original pipeline was this. To diagnose cytomegalovirus status from the catalog of TCR beta chain sequences, a statistical classification framework was built. This is the immuneACCESS table as TCRdb keeps it, with only in-frame sequences that have V and J called. A part of the clones is gone; compared with another copy, unresolved V genes explain less than half, and the rest is unexplained. That table gives V, J and clone size, and the DNA gave D and trimming. Present in this sample are approximately 150,000 clones, 85% to 90% of which were seen just once. Clones ranked in the top ten supply just over 8.5% of the sample. The donors belonged to the validation cohort of over a hundred subjects, which was separate from the approximately 610-subject first cohort. The research as a whole found: According to the authors, the approach could potentially be generalized to other disease states and immunological phenotypes. A later analysis found that TCRs clustered in the first cohort also tended to co-occur in the 95 to 150 validation repertoires, with more than 90% of cluster scores above 0. All 130 or so repertoires were used to score co-occurrence in the validation cohort in a later analysis, because that analysis had no HLA typing for the cohort. The classifier was reported to diagnose cytomegalovirus status with high specificity and sensitivity in both the original and validation cohorts. A total of roughly 160 TCR beta chains were listed by the study as associated with cytomegalovirus. Most TCR sequences were observed very rarely across donors, whereas some public TCRs were present in many individuals. Three of the identified cytomegalovirus-associated TCR beta chains were confirmed in vitro to be specific for cytomegalovirus antigens.

CDR1 SGHRS and CDR2 YFSETQ were looked up in the germline V gene. V and J are trimmed by 7 bases and 5 bases, and the gene matches miss 12 bases of the junction. The CDR3 sequence holds 15 residues, the cysteine and phenylalanine included. Only the CDR3 part of the read is kept: 45 bases, read in frame from the first base. Notes on this clone: No antigen is known for it. Per-base quality was not reported, and no clone a single base away is much larger than it.

The clonotype originates from a man younger than 35 in good health and CMV-seropositive. The sequenced material came from PBMCs. The chain uses TRBV5-1 and TRBJ2-5; the central 9 bases match TRBD1. The CDR3 region reads CASRPGQGNGETQYF. The DNA sequence follows: TGCGCCAGCCGACCGGGACAGGGAAACGGGGAGACCCAGTACTTC.